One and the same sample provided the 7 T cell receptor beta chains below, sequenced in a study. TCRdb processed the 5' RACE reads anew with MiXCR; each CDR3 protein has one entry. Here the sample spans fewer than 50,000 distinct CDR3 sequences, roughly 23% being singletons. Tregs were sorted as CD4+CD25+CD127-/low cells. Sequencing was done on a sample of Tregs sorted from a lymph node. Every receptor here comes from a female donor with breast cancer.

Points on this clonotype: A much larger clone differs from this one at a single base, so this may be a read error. Here the CDR3 DNA reads TGTGCCACCAGTCTGCAGGGAACCCGGGAGCTGTTTTTT. Translation gives CATSLQGTRELFF. The rearrangement uses TRBV24-1 and TRBJ2-2, with a possible D match to TRBD1 (5 bases). This CDR3 is built from 13 residues. The V end was cut by 6 bases, the J end by 9 bases, with 13 bases between. Germline CDR1 KGHDR, CDR2 SFDVKD.

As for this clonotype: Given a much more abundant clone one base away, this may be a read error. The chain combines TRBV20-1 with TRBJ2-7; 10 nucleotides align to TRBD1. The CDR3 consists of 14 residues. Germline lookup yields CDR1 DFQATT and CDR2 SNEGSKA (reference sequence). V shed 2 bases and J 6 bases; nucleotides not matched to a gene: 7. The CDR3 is CSARSGTGVCEQYF. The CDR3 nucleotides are TGCAGTGCTAGATCCGGGACAGGGGTCTGCGAGCAGTACTTC.

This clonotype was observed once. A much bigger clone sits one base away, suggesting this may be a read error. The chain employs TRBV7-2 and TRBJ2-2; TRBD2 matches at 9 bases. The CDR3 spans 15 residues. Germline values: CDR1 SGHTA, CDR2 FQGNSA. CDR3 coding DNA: TGTGCCAGCAGACGAAGTGTAGCGGGAGCCGGGGAGCGGTTTTTT. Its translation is CASRRSVAGAGERFF.

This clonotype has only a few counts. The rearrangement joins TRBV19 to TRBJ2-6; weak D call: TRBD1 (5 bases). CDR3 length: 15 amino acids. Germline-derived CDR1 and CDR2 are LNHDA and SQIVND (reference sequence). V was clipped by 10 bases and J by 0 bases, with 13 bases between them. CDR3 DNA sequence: TGTGCCACGACAGTGGGGATCTCTGGGGCCAACGTCCTGACTTTC. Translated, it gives CATTVGISGANVLTF.

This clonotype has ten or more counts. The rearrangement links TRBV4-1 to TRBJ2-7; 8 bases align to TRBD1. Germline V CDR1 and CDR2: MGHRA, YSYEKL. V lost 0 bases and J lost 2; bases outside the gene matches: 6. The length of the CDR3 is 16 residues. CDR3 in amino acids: CASSQDPGGAAYEQYF. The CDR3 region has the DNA TGCGCCAGCAGCCAAGATCCAGGGGGCGCCGCCTACGAGCAGTACTTC.

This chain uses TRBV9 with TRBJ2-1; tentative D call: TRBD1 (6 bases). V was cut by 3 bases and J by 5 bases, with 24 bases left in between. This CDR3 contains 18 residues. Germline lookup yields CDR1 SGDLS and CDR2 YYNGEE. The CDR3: CASSDPLRAGVPNNEQFF. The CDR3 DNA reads TGTGCCAGCAGCGACCCTCTCCGCGCAGGGGTCCCCAACAATGAGCAGTTCTTC.

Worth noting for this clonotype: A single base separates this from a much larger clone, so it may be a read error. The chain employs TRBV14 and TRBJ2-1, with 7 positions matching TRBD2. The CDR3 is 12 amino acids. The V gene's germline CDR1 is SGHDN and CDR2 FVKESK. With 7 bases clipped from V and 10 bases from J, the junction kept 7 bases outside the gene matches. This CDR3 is CASNLSGREQFF. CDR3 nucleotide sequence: TGTGCCAGCAACCTTTCCGGGAGGGAGCAGTTCTTC.